Listed below are T cell receptor beta chains from one sample, sequenced in a study of post-analysis software for immune sequencing data. MiXCR was run by TCRdb on the PCR reads, yielding one entry per CDR3 protein. The table has fewer than 700,000 distinct CDR3 sequences, about 44% seen once. The sample was blood. The receptors originated from a girl aged 10-17 years with multiple sclerosis. Both conserved end residues are part of each CDR3. The D gene is left open where the match is weak. Rows may omit the clone size; those that give it use once, few, many or a size class.

d_gene | j_gene | abundance | v_gene | CDR3aa | CDR3nt
. | TRBJ2-7 | . | TRBV4-1 | CASSQVSGGFKDEQYF | TGCGCCAGCAGCCAGGTCTCGGGGGGCTTTAAAGACGAGCAGTACTTC
. | TRBJ2-6 | few | TRBV5-6 | CASSQYRRTSGANVLTF | TGTGCCAGCAGCCAATACCGACGGACCTCTGGGGCCAACGTCCTGACTTTC
. | TRBJ2-5 | . | TRBV7-6 | CASSLELVGETQYF | TGTGCCAGCAGCTTAGAACTAGTGGGGGAGACCCAGTACTTC
. | TRBJ2-1 | few | TRBV12-3/TRBV12-4 | CASSLAAGTRSYNEQFF | TGTGCCAGCAGTTTAGCTGCAGGGACACGCTCCTACAATGAGCAGTTCTTC
. | TRBJ1-5 | . | TRBV5-5 | CANSSTGDGPQHF | TGTGCCAACAGCTCCACGGGAGATGGGCCCCAGCATTTT
. | TRBJ2-5 | . | TRBV12-3/TRBV12-4 | CASSLSPGGGSKETRYF | TGTGCCAGCAGTTTATCCCCGGGCGGAGGGTCAAAAGAGACCCGGTACTTC
. | TRBJ2-5 | few | TRBV29-1 | CSVGGKGGKETQYF | TGCAGCGTTGGGGGGAAAGGGGGAAAAGAGACCCAGTACTTC
TRBD2 | TRBJ2-1 | . | TRBV5-5 | CASSKGLANYNEQFF | TGTGCCAGCAGCAAGGGACTAGCGAATTACAATGAGCAGTTCTTC
. | TRBJ2-3 | once | TRBV7-9 | CASSLADVRDTQYF | TGTGCCAGCAGCTTGGCGGATGTTAGAGATACGCAGTATTTT
. | TRBJ1-4 | . | TRBV12-3/TRBV12-4 | CASSLGGGATANEKLFF | TGTGCCAGCAGTTTAGGGGGAGGGGCAACAGCTAATGAAAAACTGTTTTTT
. | TRBJ2-3 | few | TRBV7-2 | CASTLNAITDTQYF | TGTGCCAGCACCCTAAATGCGATCACAGATACGCAGTATTTT
TRBD1 | TRBJ2-7 | . | TRBV5-1 | CASSRTPGQGDEQYF | TGCGCCAGCAGCCGGACCCCGGGACAGGGTGACGAGCAGTACTTC
TRBD2 | TRBJ2-5 | . | TRBV30 | CAWRGLARETQYF | TGTGCCTGGAGAGGACTAGCCCGCGAGACCCAGTACTTC
TRBD2 | TRBJ2-1 | few | TRBV12-3/TRBV12-4 | CASSPLTSGAYNEQFF | TGTGCCAGCAGCCCCCTGACTAGCGGGGCCTACAATGAGCAGTTCTTC
TRBD2 | TRBJ2-1 | . | TRBV5-6 | CASSSGRTTYNEQFF | TGTGCCAGCAGCTCCGGGAGGACGACCTACAATGAGCAGTTCTTC
TRBD2 | TRBJ2-1 | few | TRBV29-1 | CSVFKRGTYNEQFF | TGCAGCGTTTTTAAGCGGGGAACCTACAATGAGCAGTTCTTC
. | TRBJ2-1 | . | TRBV2 | CATSGVAYNEQFF | TGTGCCACATCGGGGGTAGCCTACAATGAGCAGTTCTTC
TRBD1 | TRBJ2-5 | . | TRBV7-8 | CASSRGTGLFGETQYF | TGTGCCAGCAGCCGCGGGACAGGGTTGTTCGGAGAGACCCAGTACTTC
. | TRBJ2-5 | few | TRBV5-6 | CASSSTGAGETQYF | TGTGCCAGCAGCTCGACCGGGGCTGGAGAGACCCAGTACTTC
TRBD2 | TRBJ2-3 | . | TRBV20-1 | CSARGSGLAGTYTDTQYF | TGCAGTGCTAGGGGTTCGGGCCTAGCGGGAACCTACACAGATACGCAGTATTTT
TRBD1 | TRBJ2-7 | few | TRBV5-1 | CASSSLGTGVYEQYF | TGCGCCAGCAGCTCCCTCGGGACAGGGGTTTACGAGCAGTACTTC
. | TRBJ1-4 | . | TRBV24-1 | CATMGREDEKLFF | TGTGCCACCATGGGCAGGGAAGATGAAAAACTGTTTTTT
TRBD2 | TRBJ2-7 | few | TRBV29-1 | CSVVREVADEQYF | TGCAGCGTTGTCCGGGAGGTGGCTGACGAGCAGTACTTC
. | TRBJ1-2 | . | TRBV4-3 | CASSQDTRTGLGAYGYTF | TGCGCCAGCAGCCAAGATACGCGTACAGGATTGGGGGCTTATGGCTACACCTTC
. | TRBJ2-1 | . | TRBV20-1 | CSARQGNYNEQFF | TGCAGTGCTAGACAGGGCAACTACAATGAGCAGTTCTTC
. | TRBJ2-3 | . | TRBV27 | CASSSPGWVGTDTQYF | TGTGCCAGCAGTTCCCCCGGGTGGGTCGGAACAGATACGCAGTATTTT
. | TRBJ2-1 | few | TRBV7-9 | CASSFQGIDEQFF | TGTGCCAGCAGCTTTCAGGGTATAGATGAGCAGTTCTTC
TRBD2 | TRBJ2-1 | . | TRBV5-1 | CASRNGGLLENEQFF | TGCGCCAGCAGAAACGGGGGGTTACTGGAAAATGAGCAGTTCTTC
. | TRBJ1-6 | . | TRBV13 | CASSPAARSSPLHF | TGTGCCAGCAGCCCCGCGGCCCGAAGCTCACCCCTCCACTTT
TRBD1 | TRBJ2-5 | few | TRBV29-1 | CSVRTGLSEEQYF | TGCAGCGTCCGGACAGGGCTATCGGAGGAGCAGTACTTC
. | TRBJ1-2 | . | TRBV4-1 | CASSHLGHRNNYGYTF | TGCGCCAGCAGCCACCTGGGACATAGGAATAACTATGGCTACACCTTC
TRBD2 | TRBJ2-5 | few | TRBV5-1 | CASSLSASGGETQYF | TGCGCCAGCAGCTTGTCGGCTAGCGGGGGAGAGACCCAGTACTTC
TRBD2 | TRBJ2-1 | few | TRBV10-3 | CAISEPGLAAPRDEQFF | TGTGCCATCAGTGAGCCAGGACTAGCGGCCCCGAGGGATGAGCAGTTCTTC
. | TRBJ2-5 | . | TRBV29-1 | CSVENRQETRYF | TGCAGCGTTGAAAACAGACAAGAGACCCGGTACTTC
. | TRBJ2-7 | . | TRBV5-1 | CASSEQVSSYEQYF | TGCGCCAGCAGCGAACAGGTGTCCTCCTACGAGCAGTACTTC
TRBD2 | TRBJ2-5 | few | TRBV5-1 | CASSRLAGQETQYF | TGCGCCAGCAGCCGACTAGCGGGTCAAGAGACCCAGTACTTC
. | TRBJ2-5 | . | TRBV29-1 | CSAVQGSKTQYF | TGCAGCGCTGTACAGGGTTCGAAGACCCAGTACTTC